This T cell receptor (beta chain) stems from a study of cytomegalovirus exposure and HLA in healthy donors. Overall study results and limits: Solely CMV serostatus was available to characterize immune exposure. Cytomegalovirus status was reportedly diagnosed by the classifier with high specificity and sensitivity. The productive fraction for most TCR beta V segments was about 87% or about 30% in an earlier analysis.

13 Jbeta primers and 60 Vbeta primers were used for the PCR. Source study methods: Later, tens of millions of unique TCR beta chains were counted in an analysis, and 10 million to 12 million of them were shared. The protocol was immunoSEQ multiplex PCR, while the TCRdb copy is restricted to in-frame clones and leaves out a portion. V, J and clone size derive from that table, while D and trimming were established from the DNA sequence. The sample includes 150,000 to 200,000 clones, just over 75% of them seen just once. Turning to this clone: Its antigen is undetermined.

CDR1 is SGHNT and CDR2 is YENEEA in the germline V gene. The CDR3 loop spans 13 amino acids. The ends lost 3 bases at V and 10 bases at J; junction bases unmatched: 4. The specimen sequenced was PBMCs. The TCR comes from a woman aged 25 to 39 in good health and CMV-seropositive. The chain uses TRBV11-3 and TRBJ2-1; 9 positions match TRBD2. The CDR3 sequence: CASSFVLAGEQFF. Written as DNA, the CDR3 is TGTGCCAGCAGCTTCGTCCTAGCGGGAGAGCAGTTCTTC.